This T cell receptor beta chain was profiled in a study of shared clonotypes between healthy human individuals. Findings of the study overall: Owing to a small donor count, the genetic and exposure-history diversity represented was limited.

A word on this clone: Its antigen remains unidentified.

There are 15 residues in the CDR3. The germline V gene encodes CDR1 SEHNR and CDR2 FQNEAQ (reference sequence). Germline trimming cut 5 bases from V and 3 bases from J; bases unmatched to any gene: 5. Methods used by the authors: ImmunoSEQ yielded junction-only sequences lacking quality scores, so filtering differed. Here immunoSEQ multiplex PCR was the method, and the copy in TCRdb shows in-frame clones only, minus some. Clone size and V and J calls were adopted from that table, with D and trimming inferred from the DNA. The profile shows more than 2 million clones, 90% to 96% of them singletons. This chain links TRBV7-9 with TRBJ2-3, with 10 bases fitting TRBD1. This receptor was identified in a young man in good health. Sequenced input: naive CD4+ T cells sorted from blood. The subset denotes: CD45RA+ positively selected. CDR3 region: CASSRGTGETDTQYF. DNA of the CDR3: TGTGCCAGCAGCCGTGGGACAGGGGAGACAGATACGCAGTATTTT. Drawing the rest from reference TRBV7-9 and TRBJ2-3, the complete variable domain is DTGVSQNPRHKITKRGQNVTFRCDPISEHNRLYWYRQTLGQGPEFLTYFQNEAQLEKSRLLSDRFSAERPKGSFSTLEIQRTEQGDSAMYLCASSRGTGETDTQYFGPGTRLTVL.